Shown below are 19 T cell receptor beta chains from a single sample sequenced in a study of blood T cell repertoires in COVID-19. Libraries were prepared by immunoSEQ multiplex PCR; TCRdb keeps only in-frame clonotypes and omits some of them. The table lists a few hundred thousand clones, 80% to 90% of them singletons. The sample was peripheral blood. These receptors were obtained from a man aged 60 to 69 with acute or convalescent COVID-19.

The V gene is TRBV6-2 or TRBV6-3, the J gene TRBJ2-6; 8 nucleotides line up with TRBD1. The CDR3 extends over 18 amino acids. Germline values: CDR1 MNHEY, CDR2 SVGEGT. Germline trimming cut 2 bases from V and 0 bases from J; bases unmatched to any gene: 6. The CDR3: CASSYQTGVGSGANVLTF. The CDR3 DNA follows: TGTGCCAGCAGTTACCAGACAGGGGTGGGCTCTGGGGCCAACGTCCTGACTTTC.

This chain connects TRBV9 to TRBJ1-1; 7 bases align to TRBD1. V dropped 2 bases and J dropped 5; count of bases not matched to a gene: 6. Germline V gene data show CDR1 as SGDLS and CDR2 as YYNGEE. The CDR3 has 14 residues. CDR3 bases: TGTGCCAGCAGCGTGGCGGACAGGTGGACTGAAGCTTTCTTT. Translating gives CASSVADRWTEAFF.

The rearrangement joins TRBV30 to TRBJ1-6, with unresolved D. This CDR3 comprises 13 residues. Germline CDR1 reads GTSNPN; CDR2 reads SVGIG (reference sequence). Trimming cost V 5 bases and J 8 bases, with 13 bases left between them. This chain's CDR3 is CAWGRDRDSPLHF. CDR3 nucleotides: TGTGCCTGGGGACGAGATAGAGATTCACCCCTCCACTTT.

CDR3 bases: TGTGCCAGCAGCCAAGATCCTGGTAGCGGGGAGGTGTTCAATGAGCAGTTCTTC. Protein: CASSQDPGSGEVFNEQFF. The chain uses TRBV4-2 and TRBJ2-1; 8 bases agree with TRBD2. With 0 bases clipped from V and 6 bases from J, the junction kept 13 bases outside the gene matches. CDR1 and CDR2 (germline): LGHNA, YNFKEQ. The CDR3 has 18 residues.

V is TRBV14 and J is TRBJ2-3; D gene uncertain. Looked up from germline, CDR1 is SGHDN and CDR2 is FVKESK. Trimming took 2 bases from V and 3 from J, leaving 9 bases between them. The CDR3 has 14 amino acids. Written as DNA, the CDR3 is TGTGCCAGCAGCCAAAATTATCCGACAGATACGCAGTATTTT. It translates to CASSQNYPTDTQYF.

This clone was recorded once. The chain combines TRBV7-9 with TRBJ2-7; D not resolved. Trimming removed 1 base at V and 2 bases at J, with 12 bases between. Germline CDR1 SEHNR, CDR2 FQNEAQ (reference sequence). The CDR3 contains 15 residues. The CDR3 spells CASSLGLQPTYEQYF. As DNA, the CDR3 is TGTGCCAGCAGCTTAGGATTACAGCCTACCTACGAGCAGTACTTC.

The rearrangement uses TRBV5-1 and TRBJ1-6; a possible D gene is TRBD1 (6 bases). The CDR3 is made up of 15 amino acids. Germline values: CDR1 SGHRS, CDR2 YFSETQ. The V and J ends lost 4 bases and 4 bases respectively, with 12 bases between them. Here the CDR3 reads CASSLGQQYNSPLHF. DNA of the CDR3: TGCGCCAGCAGCCTCGGACAGCAATATAATTCACCCCTCCACTTT.

This clone was seen a handful of times. The sample contains more than one DNA sequence encoding this CDR3. The V and J genes are TRBV25-1 and TRBJ1-5; 8 bases agree with TRBD1. With V trimmed by 4 bases and J by 7 bases, 3 bases remained unmatched. Germline V lookup: CDR1 MGHDK, CDR2 SYGVNS. The CDR3 spans 13 residues. The chain's CDR3 is CASSGTGNQPQHF. The CDR3 nucleotides read TGTGCCAGCAGTGGGACAGGGAACCAGCCCCAGCATTTT.

As for this clone: Other nucleotide sequences from this sample produce the same CDR3. The chain links TRBV10-3 to TRBJ1-5; the D is unclear. V was trimmed by 4 bases and J by 0 bases, leaving 7 bases between them. The CDR3 is 14 residues long. Germline V gene data show CDR1 as ENHRY and CDR2 as SYGVKD. CDR3 in DNA: TGTGCCATCAGTGGAGTAAATAGCAATCAGCCCCAGCATTTT. As protein: CAISGVNSNQPQHF.

The CDR3: CASSLYGEQYF. Here the CDR3 DNA reads TGTGCCAGCAGTTTGTACGGCGAGCAGTACTTC. This chain links TRBV28 with TRBJ2-7; D gene uncertain. V lost 3 bases and J lost 6, with 6 bases in between. In germline, CDR1 is MDHEN, CDR2 SYDVKM. The CDR3 sequence is 11 residues long.

The J gene is TRBJ2-1, the V gene TRBV11-3; 9 bases align to TRBD1. CDR1 SGHNT and CDR2 YENEEA come from the germline V gene. The V segment lost 5 bases and the J segment 2 bases; nucleotides outside the gene matches: 4. The CDR3 loop spans 15 amino acids. Written as DNA, the CDR3 is TGTGCCAGCAGCCCTAGACAGGGGGCCTACAATGAGCAGTTCTTC. Translating it yields CASSPRQGAYNEQFF.

CDR3 sequence (DNA): TGCGCCAGCACGCCCCAGGGACAGTCGACTGAAGCTTTCTTT. Its translation: CASTPQGQSTEAFF. J is TRBJ1-1 and V is TRBV5-1, with 7 bases fitting TRBD1. Losses at the gene ends were 6 bases for V and 5 bases for J; bases not matched to a gene: 10. Germline V gene sequence: CDR1 SGHRS, CDR2 YFSETQ. The CDR3 length is 14 residues.

A remark on this clone: The sample has other DNA sequences that encode this CDR3 too. The chain employs TRBV5-1 and TRBJ2-2; D is undetermined. This CDR3 has 15 residues. CDR1 SGHRS and CDR2 YFSETQ come from the germline V gene. V dropped 0 bases and J dropped 2 bases, with 8 bases sitting between them. The chain's CDR3 is CASSLDTANTGELFF. The CDR3 coding sequence is TGCGCCAGCAGCTTGGATACAGCTAACACCGGGGAGCTGTTTTTT.

This chain joins TRBV14 and TRBJ2-7; a possible D gene is TRBD2 (7 bases). CDR1 is SGHDN, CDR2 FVKESK, per germline. The CDR3 runs 14 residues. Trimming left V 4 bases short and J 2 bases short, with 12 bases between. The CDR3 DNA reads as TGTGCCAGCAGCCGAGCGGGACAAACCTACGAGCAGTACTTC. It translates to CASSRAGQTYEQYF.

This clone appeared many times. The chain joins TRBV7-2 to TRBJ2-7, with a possible D match to TRBD1 (5 bases). Germline CDR1 SGHTA, CDR2 FQGNSA. The CDR3 has 13 residues. V shed 5 bases and J shed 4 bases, with 12 bases lying between them. The CDR3 bases are TGTGCCAGCAGCGCGGTTAGGGGTTACGAGCAGTACTTC. Its translation: CASSAVRGYEQYF.

V and J are TRBV5-6 and TRBJ2-7; D is possibly TRBD1 (6 bases). Trimming pared 4 bases from V and 2 bases from J, leaving 13 bases between. This CDR3 has 14 residues. The V gene's germline CDR1 is SGHDT and CDR2 YYEEEE. In DNA form, the CDR3 reads TGTGCCAGCAGCCCTAGGGGACAACCCTACGAGCAGTACTTC. This sequence encodes CASSPRGQPYEQYF.

The chain combines TRBV7-2 with TRBJ2-7; perhaps TRBD2 as D (7 bases). There are 17 residues in the CDR3. Germline CDR1 and CDR2: SGHTA and FQGNSA. Trimming pared 5 bases from V and 2 bases from J, leaving 22 bases between. The CDR3 coding sequence is TGTGCCAGCAGCCCCTGGGGGGGGCGGGAGACCCCCTACGAGCAGTACTTC. This codes for CASSPWGGRETPYEQYF.

This chain joins TRBV9 and TRBJ2-7, with D tentatively TRBD1 (6 bases). The CDR3 totals 15 residues. V dropped 3 bases and J dropped 5 bases, with 18 bases sitting between them. CDR1 is SGDLS and CDR2 is YYNGEE in the germline V gene. CDR3: CASSEGHREVHEQYF. The DNA for the CDR3 is TGTGCCAGCAGCGAGGGACACCGCGAAGTCCACGAGCAGTACTTC.

This chain connects TRBV24-1 to TRBJ2-1, with 14 bases identical to TRBD2. Germline V lookup: CDR1 KGHDR, CDR2 SFDVKD. This CDR3 contains 18 residues. V shed 7 bases, J shed 3 bases, and the junction held 10 bases outside the gene matches. CDR3 bases: TGTGCCACCAGAGGGACTAGCGGGAGAGGGGGGGTCTACAATGAGCAGTTCTTC. Amino acids: CATRGTSGRGGVYNEQFF.